This T cell receptor beta chain was found in a study of OX40 agonist ivuxolimab in advanced cancers. Study-level background: Three patients had partial responses: one hepatocellular carcinoma, two cutaneous melanoma.

This CDR3 region has 16 residues. CDR1 and CDR2 from the germline V gene are SGHDT and YYEEEE. V dropped 0 bases and J dropped 5; count of bases not matched to a gene: 3. Study findings and constraints: Undetermined was the antigen specificity of the expanded peripheral T cells. Clonal expansion was seen in CD4+ and CD8+ blood T cells by week 6 at 0.1 to 3.0 mg/kg. Mean expanded clone counts were higher in CD8+ than CD4+ T cells.

Method: immunoSEQ multiplex PCR; TCRdb's copy keeps in-frame clones and lacks some. The table has more than 65,000 clones, over 80% seen once. Notes on this clone: Its antigen remains unknown.

The chain joins TRBV5-6 to TRBJ2-2; 11 nucleotides line up with TRBD2. The source material was CD4+ or CD8+ T cells sorted from blood, sampled in a trial of the OX40 agonist ivuxolimab. The clonotype comes from an adult with an advanced solid tumor such as melanoma, head and neck, liver or kidney cancer. The CDR3 is CASSLGLAGSTGELFF. CDR3 nucleotides: TGTGCCAGCAGCTTGGGACTAGCGGGGAGTACCGGGGAGCTGTTTTTT.